The clone carrying this T cell receptor beta chain was observed a single time. TCRdb keeps only in-frame clones here, not all; method: immunoSEQ multiplex PCR. Of around 200,000 clones listed, about 93% are singletons. The ends were cut back, 4 bases at V and 4 bases at J, with 15 bases in the middle. Germline V gene lookup returns CDR1 SNHLY and CDR2 FYNNEI. The CDR3 runs to 15 residues. These data come from a study of control samples from healthy donors and cancer patients. The specimen was blood. The receptor was derived from a man aged 18 to 30 in good health. The chain joins TRBV2 to TRBJ2-3, with D unresolved. This CDR3 reads CASSAEILGADTQYF. CDR3 DNA: TGTGCCAGCAGTGCAGAGATTCTAGGCGCAGATACGCAGTATTTT.